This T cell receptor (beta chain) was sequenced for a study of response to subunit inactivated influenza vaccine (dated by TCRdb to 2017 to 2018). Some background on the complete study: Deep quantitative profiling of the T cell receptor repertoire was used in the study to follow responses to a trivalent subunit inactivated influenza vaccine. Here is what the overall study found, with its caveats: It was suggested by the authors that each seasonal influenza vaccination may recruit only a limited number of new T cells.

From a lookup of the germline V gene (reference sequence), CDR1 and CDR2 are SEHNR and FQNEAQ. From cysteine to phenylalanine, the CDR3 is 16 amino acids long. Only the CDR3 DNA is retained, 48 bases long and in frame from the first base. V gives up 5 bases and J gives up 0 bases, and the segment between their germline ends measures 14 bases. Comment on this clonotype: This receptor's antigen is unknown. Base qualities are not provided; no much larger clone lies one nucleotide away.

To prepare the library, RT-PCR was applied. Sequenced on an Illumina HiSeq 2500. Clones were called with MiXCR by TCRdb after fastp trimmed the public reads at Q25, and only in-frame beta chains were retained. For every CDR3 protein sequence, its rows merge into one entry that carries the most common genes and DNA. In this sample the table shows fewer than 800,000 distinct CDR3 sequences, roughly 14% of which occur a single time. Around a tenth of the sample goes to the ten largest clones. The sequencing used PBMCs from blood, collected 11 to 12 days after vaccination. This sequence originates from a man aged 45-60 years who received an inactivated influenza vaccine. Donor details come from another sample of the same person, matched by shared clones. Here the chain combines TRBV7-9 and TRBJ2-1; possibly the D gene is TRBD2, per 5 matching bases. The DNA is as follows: TGTGCCAGCAGCCCCTCCACCAGCGGCTCCTACAATGAGCAGTTCTTC. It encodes CASSPSTSGSYNEQFF.